This is a list of T cell receptor beta chains from one sample in a study of shared clonotypes between healthy human individuals. Some clones are missing from TCRdb's copy, which holds only in-frame ones; the method was immunoSEQ multiplex PCR. The sample yields some 2.3 million clones, over 85% seen once. The specimen was naive CD4+ T cells from PBMCs. The receptors shown here come from a man in his late teens or twenties in good health. Some clones in this sample may be carry-over from other donors' samples. The CDR3 runs from the conserved cysteine through the conserved F or W. Each record gives: clone size, V gene, D gene, J gene, CDR3 DNA, CDR3 protein. A D gene is named only where the DNA matches it firmly. Some rows mark clone size as missing; the rest say once, few, many or name a class of expanded clone.

size: NA
V: TRBV7-2
D: NA
J: TRBJ1-3
DNA: TGTGCCAGCAGTCAGGGGGGAAACACCATATATTTT
CDR3: CASSQGGNTIYF

size: NA
V: TRBV7-2
D: NA
J: TRBJ1-4
DNA: TGTGCCAGCAGCTCCCGTTGGGCAACTAATGAAAAACTGTTTTTT
CDR3: CASSSRWATNEKLFF

size: NA
V: TRBV27
D: NA
J: TRBJ2-3
DNA: TGTGCCAGCAGTATCTCTCGGGAAGGCACAGATACGCAGTATTTT
CDR3: CASSISREGTDTQYF

size: NA
V: TRBV5-1
D: TRBD1
J: TRBJ1-2
DNA: TGCGCCAGCAGCTTGGACGGACAGGGGTATGGCTACACCTTC
CDR3: CASSLDGQGYGYTF

size: NA
V: TRBV11-2
D: NA
J: TRBJ1-4
DNA: TGTGCCAGCAGCCCGACTCGGACAGCAACTAATGAAAAACTGTTTTTT
CDR3: CASSPTRTATNEKLFF

size: NA
V: TRBV28
D: NA
J: TRBJ2-3
DNA: TGTGCCAGCGAAACCCCCACAGATACGCAGTATTTT
CDR3: CASETPTDTQYF

size: NA
V: TRBV28
D: NA
J: TRBJ2-7
DNA: TGTGCCAGCAGGATCCCCGGGGGTCGCTCCTACGAGCAGTACTTC
CDR3: CASRIPGGRSYEQYF

size: NA
V: TRBV13
D: TRBD1
J: TRBJ2-7
DNA: TGTGCCAGCAGCTTAGGCACGGGACAGGGATTCGAGCAGTACTTC
CDR3: CASSLGTGQGFEQYF

size: few
V: TRBV19
D: NA
J: TRBJ1-5
DNA: TGTGCCAGTAGTTATCTCAGGGAGCCCCAGCATTTT
CDR3: CASSYLREPQHF

size: NA
V: TRBV6-6
D: NA
J: TRBJ2-7
DNA: TGTGCCAGCAGGCGGCGGACAGGGAGGGGGTACGAGCAGTACTTC
CDR3: CASRRRTGRGYEQYF

size: NA
V: TRBV6-1
D: NA
J: TRBJ1-1
DNA: TGTGCCAGCAGCAGCAGAGAAAGCACTGAAGCTTTCTTT
CDR3: CASSSRESTEAFF

size: NA
V: TRBV15
D: NA
J: TRBJ2-1
DNA: TGTGCCACCAGCAGATCCCTTCCGGGACCCCTTGTTGAGCAGTTCTTC
CDR3: CATSRSLPGPLVEQFF

size: NA
V: TRBV29-1
D: TRBD1
J: TRBJ1-2
DNA: TGCAGCGTTGCTGACAGGGGCATGGTCTATGGCTACACCTTC
CDR3: CSVADRGMVYGYTF

size: NA
V: TRBV6-1
D: NA
J: TRBJ1-1
DNA: TGTGCCAGCAGTGGAACATACAGAATGAACACTGAAGCTTTCTTT
CDR3: CASSGTYRMNTEAFF

size: NA
V: TRBV28
D: NA
J: TRBJ1-2
DNA: TGTGCCAGCAGAATAGGGCCTAATAGGGATGGCTACACCTTC
CDR3: CASRIGPNRDGYTF

size: NA
V: TRBV18
D: NA
J: TRBJ2-2
DNA: TGTGCCAGCTCACCGTCCCAGGGTAGTGTTGCCGGGGAGCTGTTTTTT
CDR3: CASSPSQGSVAGELFF

size: NA
V: TRBV7-3
D: NA
J: TRBJ2-2
DNA: TGTGCCAGCAGCTTAGGGTACGCCGGGGAGCTGTTTTTT
CDR3: CASSLGYAGELFF

size: NA
V: TRBV29-1
D: NA
J: TRBJ1-2
DNA: TGCAGCGTTGAAGGTTATGGCTACACCTTC
CDR3: CSVEGYGYTF

size: NA
V: TRBV5-1
D: NA
J: TRBJ1-2
DNA: TGCGCCAGCAGAAGGCCGGACTATGGCTACACCTTC
CDR3: CASRRPDYGYTF

size: once
V: TRBV6-5
D: NA
J: TRBJ1-4
DNA: TGTGCCAGCAGTTTGGGTGAAAAACTGTTTTTT
CDR3: CASSLGEKLFF

size: NA
V: TRBV7-6
D: NA
J: TRBJ2-1
DNA: TGTGCCAGCATTCACGGGGCACGGAAGGACAATGAGCAGTTCTTC
CDR3: CASIHGARKDNEQFF

size: NA
V: TRBV7-9
D: NA
J: TRBJ1-1
DNA: TGTGCCAGCAGCGCCCCGGACAAGTCCAGCACTGAAGCTTTCTTT
CDR3: CASSAPDKSSTEAFF

size: once
V: TRBV11-2
D: NA
J: TRBJ2-1
DNA: TGTGCCAGCAGCTTAGATCCCCTAACCGAGCAGTTCTTC
CDR3: CASSLDPLTEQFF

size: once
V: TRBV4-2
D: NA
J: TRBJ2-1
DNA: TGTGCCAGCAGCCAAAGGTGGCCTAGCGCAAGAAATGAGCAGTTCTTC
CDR3: CASSQRWPSARNEQFF

size: NA
V: TRBV6-5
D: NA
J: TRBJ1-2
DNA: TGTGCCAGCAGTTACTCGGGCAGATCCTATGGCTACACCTTC
CDR3: CASSYSGRSYGYTF

size: NA
V: TRBV28
D: TRBD1
J: TRBJ2-1
DNA: TGTGCCAGCAGATTTACCCCCGGGACAGGGCCTAATGAGCAGTTCTTC
CDR3: CASRFTPGTGPNEQFF

size: NA
V: TRBV14
D: NA
J: TRBJ1-1
DNA: TGTGCCAGCAGCCAACCTAAGACAACCAGGTACATGAACACTGAAGCTTTCTTT
CDR3: CASSQPKTTRYMNTEAFF

size: NA
V: TRBV15
D: NA
J: TRBJ2-2
DNA: TGTGCCACCAGCAGAGCCAGGGGCAACACCGGGGAGCTGTTTTTT
CDR3: CATSRARGNTGELFF

size: NA
V: TRBV9
D: TRBD2
J: TRBJ2-1
DNA: TGTGCCAGCAGTTTGAGGGGTAGCGGGACTTTCTCCTACAATGAGCAGTTCTTC
CDR3: CASSLRGSGTFSYNEQFF

size: NA
V: TRBV7-7
D: NA
J: TRBJ2-3
DNA: TGTGCCAGCAGCTTAGGGGTCGCAGATACGCAGTATTTT
CDR3: CASSLGVADTQYF

size: NA
V: TRBV7-2
D: NA
J: TRBJ1-2
DNA: TGTGCCAGCAGCTCCCGGGACGGGGGATATGGCTACACCTTC
CDR3: CASSSRDGGYGYTF

size: NA
V: TRBV11-3
D: TRBD2
J: TRBJ2-1
DNA: TGTGCCAGCAGCACTAGCGGGAGTAATAGCAATGAGCAGTTCTTC
CDR3: CASSTSGSNSNEQFF

size: NA
V: TRBV6-1
D: NA
J: TRBJ2-3
DNA: TGTGCCAGCACTCGAGGGGGAGTCACAGATACGCAGTATTTT
CDR3: CASTRGGVTDTQYF

size: once
V: TRBV7-2
D: TRBD1
J: TRBJ1-4
DNA: TGTGCCAGCAGCCTCGCCGGGACAGGAGATGAAAAACTGTTTTTT
CDR3: CASSLAGTGDEKLFF

size: NA
V: TRBV10-2
D: TRBD2
J: TRBJ2-7
DNA: TGCGCCAGTGTTTCCGGGACTAGCGGGAATTACTACGAGCAGTACTTC
CDR3: CASVSGTSGNYYEQYF

size: NA
V: TRBV29-1
D: NA
J: TRBJ1-3
DNA: TGCAGCGTTACGGACAGTACCTCTGGAAACACCATATATTTT
CDR3: CSVTDSTSGNTIYF

size: NA
V: TRBV28
D: NA
J: TRBJ1-1
DNA: TGTGCCAGCCAGGGAGGGAGGAGACCAAACACTGAAGCTTTCTTT
CDR3: CASQGGRRPNTEAFF

size: once
V: TRBV9
D: NA
J: TRBJ2-7
DNA: TGTGCCAGCAGCGTAGGCGGGACAGACGGCTACGAGCAGTACTTC
CDR3: CASSVGGTDGYEQYF

size: NA
V: TRBV27
D: NA
J: TRBJ2-7
DNA: TGTGCCAGCAGCCCCATCAGCCTTTTCCACGAGCAGTACTTC
CDR3: CASSPISLFHEQYF

size: few
V: TRBV5-4
D: NA
J: TRBJ1-1
DNA: TGTGCCAGCAGCCCTGGACCGAACACTGAAGCTTTCTTT
CDR3: CASSPGPNTEAFF

size: NA
V: TRBV19
D: NA
J: TRBJ2-2
DNA: TGTGCCAGTAGTATATCGGGTCGCCGGGAGCTGTTTTTT
CDR3: CASSISGRRELFF

size: NA
V: TRBV10-3
D: NA
J: TRBJ2-1
DNA: TGTGCCATCAGTGAGACGCTGAATGAGCAGTTCTTC
CDR3: CAISETLNEQFF

size: NA
V: TRBV6-5
D: NA
J: TRBJ1-1
DNA: TGTGCCAGCAGTTACTCATCGAAGTCCACTGAAGCTTTCTTT
CDR3: CASSYSSKSTEAFF

size: NA
V: TRBV27
D: NA
J: TRBJ1-5
DNA: TGTGCCAGCAGTTTAAGACAAGGCCTAAGGGATCAGCCCCAGCATTTT
CDR3: CASSLRQGLRDQPQHF

size: NA
V: TRBV29-1
D: NA
J: TRBJ2-1
DNA: TGCAGCGTTGCCACGCGTAATATGAATGAGCAGTTCTTC
CDR3: CSVATRNMNEQFF